The 19 T cell receptor beta chains listed next were all sequenced from one sample in a study of blood T cells in healthy people across ages. The authors ran a second PCR of roughly 6 to 11 cycles using a sample-barcoded 5' primer and a J-beta primer mix. In TCRdb, the 5' RACE reads were re-called with MiXCR into one record per CDR3 protein. The sample holds over 1,300,000 distinct CDR3 sequences, 55% to 75% seen once. The sequenced material came from blood. These receptors came from a man between 18 and 29 years old in good health.

The CDR3 nucleotides read TGCGCCAGCAGCGTAGAGAGGGGGCGCGAAGCTTTCTTT. Its translation: CASSVERGREAFF. V is TRBV5-1 and J is TRBJ1-1, with TRBD1 matching over 7 bases. Per the germline V gene, CDR1 is SGHRS and CDR2 is YFSETQ. Germline trimming cut 4 bases from V and 8 bases from J; bases unmatched to any gene: 8. This CDR3 is built from 13 residues.

This rearrangement joins TRBV27 to TRBJ1-1; 12 nucleotides line up with TRBD1. V was pared by 7 bases and J by 0 bases, with 9 bases of the junction left unmatched. The length of the CDR3 is 17 residues. Germline lookup yields CDR1 MNHEY and CDR2 SMNVEV (reference sequence). The CDR3 here is CASMGQGARKMNTEAFF. Written as DNA, the CDR3 is TGTGCCAGCATGGGACAGGGGGCTCGAAAAATGAACACTGAAGCTTTCTTT.

This clonotype has only a few counts. The V and J genes are TRBV6-1 and TRBJ2-7; 7 positions match TRBD1. Trimming cost V 8 bases and J 4 bases; bases outside gene matches: 11. The CDR3 sequence is 14 residues long. Germline V lookup: CDR1 MNHNS, CDR2 SASEGT. For the CDR3, the DNA is TGTGCCAGCTCCCAGACAGGGCAAGTTTACGAGCAGTACTTC. This encodes CASSQTGQVYEQYF.

Remarks on this clonotype: At one end the junction does not follow the germline gene, possibly because of a read error. The chain is built from TRBV4-1 and TRBJ2-2; 11 bases are shared with TRBD2. The CDR3 is 19 amino acids. Germline CDR1 reads MGHRA; CDR2 reads YSYEKL. The CDR3 DNA sequence: TGTGCCAGCAGCCAAGGTGGTCTAGCGGGGGGACCGAACACCGGGGAGCTGTTTTTT. Amino acid sequence: CASSQGGLAGGPNTGELFF.

The chain is built from TRBV13 and TRBJ2-5, with D perhaps TRBD2 (5 bases). Germline assignment: CDR1 PRHDT and CDR2 FYEKMQ (reference sequence). Trimming stripped 6 bases from V and 2 bases from J, with 13 bases between. The CDR3 is made up of 14 amino acids. CDR3 DNA: TGTGCCAGCAGGGGAGACGGAGATCAAGAGACCCAGTACTTC. Translation gives CASRGDGDQETQYF.

The chain uses TRBV20-1 and TRBJ2-1; TRBD2 matches at 7 bases. The assigned J gene may be wrong: the sequence end matches TRBJ2-7 better. Germline CDR1 DFQATT, CDR2 SNEGSKA (reference sequence). The CDR3 loop spans 13 amino acids. CDR3 bases: TGCAGTGCTACCCCCGGGACTAACAATGAGCAGTACTTC. It encodes CSATPGTNNEQYF.

This clonotype was seen a few times. The V and J genes are TRBV7-9 and TRBJ2-7; TRBD1 is a possible D gene (6 bases). CDR1 and CDR2 (germline): SEHNR, FQNEAQ (reference sequence). V lost 3 bases and J 3 bases, leaving 18 bases between the germline ends. This CDR3 comprises 16 residues. CDR3 coding DNA: TGTGCCAGCAGCTTCAACCCTTTAACAGGGAGCTACGAGCAGTACTTC. Residues: CASSFNPLTGSYEQYF.

The chain employs TRBV7-2 and TRBJ2-6; maybe TRBD1 (5 bases). The germline V gene encodes CDR1 SGHTA and CDR2 FQGNSA. The CDR3 totals 17 residues. The germline V and J ends were trimmed by 5 bases and 1 base, with 15 bases remaining between them. The CDR3 region is CASSPGWGESGANVLTF. CDR3 nucleotides: TGTGCCAGCAGCCCTGGCTGGGGCGAATCTGGGGCCAACGTCCTGACTTTC.

This chain uses TRBV27 with TRBJ2-1; the match to TRBD2 covers 9 bases. The trim removed 1 base at V and 7 bases at J, leaving 11 bases unmatched. CDR3 length equals 17 residues. In germline, CDR1 is MNHEY, CDR2 SMNVEV (reference sequence). CDR3 protein: CASSLLAASGTWNEQFF. The CDR3 DNA follows: TGTGCCAGCAGTTTATTGGCGGCTAGCGGGACATGGAATGAGCAGTTCTTC.

The rearrangement links TRBV9 to TRBJ2-5; no clear D gene. V gave up 1 base and J gave up 1 base, with 8 bases separating them. Germline V CDR1 and CDR2: SGDLS, YYNGEE. This CDR3 has 14 amino acids. CDR3 nucleotides: TGTGCCAGCAGCGTACGGCACTTCCAAGAGACCCAGTACTTC. Translation: CASSVRHFQETQYF. Full variable domain (rest looked up from reference TRBV9 and TRBJ2-5): DSGVTQTPKHLITATGQRVTLRCSPRSGDLSVYWYQQSLDQGLQFLIQYYNGEERAKGNILERFSAQQFPDLHSELNLSSLELGDSALYFCASSVRHFQETQYFGPGTRLLVL.

The chain couples TRBV20-1 to TRBJ2-4; TRBD1 matches 9 bases. The CDR3 is made up of 14 amino acids. J gave up 3 bases and V 0 bases, and 0 bases lay outside the gene matches. Germline V gene lookup returns CDR1 DFQATT and CDR2 SNEGSKA (reference sequence). The CDR3 nucleotides read TGCAGTGCTAGAGAGACAGGGGGCAAAAACATTCAGTACTTC. It encodes CSARETGGKNIQYF.

The gene calls are TRBV11-2 and TRBJ2-6; TRBD2 might be the D (5 bases). V lost 3 bases and J 3 bases, leaving 21 bases between the germline ends. The germline gives CDR1 SGHAT, CDR2 FQNNGV. The CDR3 is 19 amino acids. The CDR3: CASSLGKRDIWSGANVLTF. In DNA, the CDR3 is TGTGCCAGCAGCTTGGGGAAGAGGGATATATGGAGTGGGGCCAACGTCCTGACTTTC. Using reference TRBV11-2 and TRBJ2-6 for the parts outside the CDR3, the full variable domain is EAGVAQSPRYKIIEKRQSVAFWCNPISGHATLYWYQQILGQGPKLLIQFQNNGVVDDSQLPKDRFSAERLKGVDSTLKIQPAKLEDSAVYLCASSLGKRDIWSGANVLTFGAGSRLTVL.

J is TRBJ2-6 and V is TRBV27; 7 nucleotides agree with TRBD2. The V and J ends lost 5 bases and 6 bases, in that order; junction bases with no gene match: 13. This CDR3 spans 17 amino acids. Per the germline V gene, CDR1 is MNHEY and CDR2 is SMNVEV (reference sequence). The CDR3 region is CASSTLREGLQANVLTF. Here the CDR3 DNA reads TGTGCCAGCAGTACCTTGAGGGAGGGCCTCCAGGCCAACGTCCTGACTTTC.

The V and J genes are TRBV6-5 and TRBJ2-2; 11 nucleotides match TRBD2. Germline CDR1 and CDR2: MNHEY and SVGAGI. V lost 2 bases, J lost 6 bases, and 8 bases stayed unmatched. The CDR3 consists of 17 residues. The CDR3 loop is CASSYTTSGRSSGELFF. CDR3 coding DNA: TGTGCCAGCAGTTACACAACTAGCGGGAGAAGTTCCGGGGAGCTGTTTTTT.

The rearrangement uses TRBV25-1 and TRBJ1-1, with TRBD1 matching 9 bases. The CDR3 spans 13 residues. Germline CDR1 reads MGHDK; CDR2 reads SYGVNS. Trimming removed 4 bases from V and 11 bases from J; junction bases left unmatched: 8. The CDR3 here is CASSGGGTGSAFF. For the CDR3, the DNA is TGTGCCAGCAGTGGGGGAGGGACAGGGTCCGCTTTCTTT.

The chain has TRBV6-6 and TRBJ1-1; the match to TRBD1 covers 12 bases. The CDR3 is 15 residues long. Germline trimming cut 2 bases from V and 4 bases from J; bases unmatched to any gene: 2. Germline V gene sequence: CDR1 MNHNY, CDR2 SVGAGI (reference sequence). CDR3 in DNA: TGTGCCAGCAGTTACGGGACAGGGGGCGTCACTGAAGCTTTCTTT. It encodes CASSYGTGGVTEAFF.

This clonotype was counted between two and nine times. The genes are TRBV4-1 and TRBJ2-1; maybe TRBD2 (6 bases). The CDR3 is 13 residues long. With 1 base removed from V and 14 bases from J, the gap between germline ends came to 15 bases. Germline V gene sequence: CDR1 MGHRA, CDR2 YSYEKL. CDR3 protein: CASSQVAGLIEFF. For the CDR3, the DNA is TGCGCCAGCAGCCAAGTGGCGGGGCTTATAGAGTTCTTC.

This clonotype appeared a few times. The chain joins TRBV3-1 to TRBJ2-7; D not certain. Trimming shortened V by 0 bases and J by 2 bases, and 8 bases separated the two germline ends. The CDR3 covers 14 residues. Germline lookup yields CDR1 LGHDT and CDR2 YNNKEL (reference sequence). CDR3 DNA sequence: TGTGCCAGCAGCCAAGATACAGAGACCTACGAGCAGTACTTC. Amino acid sequence: CASSQDTETYEQYF.

V is TRBV4-2 and J is TRBJ1-1, with D tentatively TRBD1 (6 bases). Trimming removed 4 bases from V and 1 base from J, with 13 bases in between. The CDR3 consists of 15 residues. Germline assignment: CDR1 LGHNA and CDR2 YNFKEQ. This CDR3 reads CASSPPGTKNTEAFF. The CDR3 bases are TGTGCCAGCAGCCCCCCCGGGACAAAGAACACTGAAGCTTTCTTT.